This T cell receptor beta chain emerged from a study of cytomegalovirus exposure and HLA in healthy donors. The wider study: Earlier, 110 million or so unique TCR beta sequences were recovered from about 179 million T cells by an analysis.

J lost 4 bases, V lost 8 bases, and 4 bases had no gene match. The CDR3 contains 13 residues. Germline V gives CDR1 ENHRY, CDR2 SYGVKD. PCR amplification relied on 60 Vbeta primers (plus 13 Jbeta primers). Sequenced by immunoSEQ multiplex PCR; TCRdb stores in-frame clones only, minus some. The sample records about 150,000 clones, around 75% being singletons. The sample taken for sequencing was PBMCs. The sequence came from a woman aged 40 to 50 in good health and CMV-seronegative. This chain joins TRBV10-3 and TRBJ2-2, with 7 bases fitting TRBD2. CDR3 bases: TGTGCCATCGCCGGGGGGAGCACCGGGGAGCTGTTTTTT. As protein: CAIAGGSTGELFF.